Detailed here is one TCR beta chain. Using immunoSEQ multiplex PCR, the repertoire was profiled, and TCRdb retains in-frame clones only, with some absent. The sample records some 220,000 clones, around 85% being singletons. The study recruited people aged about 18 to 95 years across 24 US areas. Cohorts were based on clinical histories the participants reported. This entry comes from a study of blood T cell repertoires in COVID-19. About the study: T cells, B-cell-depleted T cells, or PBMCs provided the cDNA or gDNA that served as material.

The germline V gene encodes CDR1 LNHDA and CDR2 SQIVND (reference sequence). This CDR3 has 13 amino acids. The ends were cut back, 6 bases at V and 3 bases at J, with 8 bases in the middle. This chain joins TRBV19 and TRBJ2-2; no firm D call. Sequencing was performed on PBMCs or T cells enriched from blood (not recorded which). This clonotype originated in a woman aged 40-49 years with acute COVID-19. CDR3 sequence (DNA): TGTGCCAGTAGGGCAGATCACACCGGGGAGCTGTTTTTT. This codes for CASRADHTGELFF.